This passage covers 28 T cell receptor beta chains from one sample sequenced in a study of CD8 T cells in ankylosing spondylitis (dated by TCRdb to between 2016 and 2019). Overall results and qualifications from the work: A TCR beta motif made up of about eight highly homologous amino acid variants appeared to be characteristic of blood from ankylosing spondylitis patients.

These TCRs' antigens remain unknown. The library was made by 5' RACE. TCRdb shows the sequencer as Illumina HiSeq 2500. TCRdb redid the processing of the public reads, applying fastp at Q25 and MiXCR, and retained in-frame beta chains. Entries that share a CDR3 protein sequence are merged under the most common genes and DNA. Recorded for this sample are some 450,000 distinct CDR3 sequences; more than 15% of them occurred a single time. The ten largest clones add up to approximately 1% of the sample. Sample: blood, either unsorted or a sorted T cell fraction (not recorded which). These receptor sequences come from a male donor with ankylosing spondylitis.

The rearrangement joins TRBV5-5 to TRBJ2-1; D unclear. V dropped 1 base and J dropped 8 bases, with 10 bases sitting between them. The CDR3 contains 13 residues. The germline V gene has CDR1 SGHKS and CDR2 YYEKEE (reference sequence). CDR3 sequence reads: CASSLSRVHEQFF. The DNA of the CDR3 is TGTGCCAGCAGCTTGAGTAGAGTGCATGAGCAGTTCTTC. Looking up the rest from reference TRBV5-5 and TRBJ2-1 gives the full variable domain: DAGVTQSPTHLIKTRGQQVTLRCSPISGHKSVSWYQQVLGQGPQFIFQYYEKEERGRGNFPDRFSARQFPNYSSELNVNALLLGDSALYLCASSLSRVHEQFFGPGTRLTVL.

This clonotype was seen more than once but under ten times. One end of the junction does not line up with germline, which may come from a read error. The gene calls are TRBV2 and TRBJ2-1, with D perhaps matching TRBD1 (6 bases). This CDR3 comprises 14 residues. Germline V gives CDR1 SNHLY, CDR2 FYNNEI. Written as DNA, the CDR3 is TGTGCCAGCAATCCACCTACCGGGACACCAAAGCCGGTCTTC. Translated: CASNPPTGTPKPVF.

This clonotype was found many times. V is TRBV7-9 and J is TRBJ1-1, with TRBD1 matching 7 bases. The length of the CDR3 is 13 residues. Unmatched junction bases numbered 11, after V lost 5 bases and J lost 11 bases. Germline V gene data show CDR1 as SEHNR and CDR2 as FQNEAQ (reference sequence). The CDR3 reads CASSREEGGSAFF. CDR3 sequence (DNA): TGTGCCAGCAGCCGAGAAGAAGGGGGCTCGGCTTTCTTT.

V gene TRBV23-1 combines with J gene TRBJ1-4; 10 bases are shared with TRBD1. TRBV23-1 is recorded as an ORF, its role being uncertain. The CDR3 sequence is 19 residues long. J lost 8 bases, V lost 0 bases, and 15 bases had no gene match. The CDR3 sequence is CASSQSIGTGAEVGEKLFF. CDR3 sequence (DNA): TGCGCCAGCAGTCAATCTATCGGGACAGGGGCCGAAGTGGGAGAAAAACTGTTTTTT.

The chain links TRBV19 to TRBJ2-1; no firm D call. With 6 bases removed from V and 4 bases from J, the gap between germline ends came to 10 bases. The germline CDR1 and CDR2 sequences are LNHDA and SQIVND (reference sequence). The CDR3 contains 13 residues. In DNA, the CDR3 is TGTGCCAGTAGAGTTCTGGGATACAATGAGCAGTTCTTC. It translates to CASRVLGYNEQFF.

This clonotype was observed a few times. This rearrangement joins TRBV12-5 to TRBJ2-2, with D perhaps TRBD1 (6 bases). This CDR3 spans 15 amino acids. The V gene lost 6 bases and the J gene lost 2 bases, with 13 bases spanning the gap. Germline V CDR1 and CDR2: LGHNT, FRNRAP. In DNA, the CDR3 is TGTGCTAGTGGCCCCTCGGACAGAAACACCGGGGAGCTGTTTTTT. It encodes CASGPSDRNTGELFF.

This clonotype was counted only a few times. The chain employs TRBV15 and TRBJ2-2, with TRBD1 as a possible D gene (6 bases). Germline loops: CDR1 LNHNV, CDR2 YYDKDF (reference sequence). V was shortened by 6 bases and J by 4 bases, with 9 bases between the two germline ends. This CDR3 is 13 amino acids long. CDR3 sequence: CATRATGTGELFF. The DNA for the CDR3 is TGTGCCACCAGAGCGACAGGCACCGGGGAGCTGTTTTTT.

V is TRBV27 and J is TRBJ2-6; D is possibly TRBD1 or TRBD2 (5 bases each). Per the germline V gene, CDR1 is MNHEY and CDR2 is SMNVEV (reference sequence). The CDR3 totals 15 residues. V was trimmed by 4 bases and J by 2 bases, leaving 9 bases between them. This CDR3 reads CASSSGAPGANVLTF. For the CDR3, the DNA is TGTGCCAGCAGTTCCGGGGCGCCTGGGGCCAACGTCCTGACTTTC.

V is TRBV12-3 or TRBV12-4 and J is TRBJ2-6; D is perhaps TRBD2 (5 bases). The ends were cut back, 11 bases at V and 1 base at J, with 9 bases in the middle. The CDR3 runs to 13 residues. The DNA for the CDR3 is TGTGCCGCCGGGGAGTCTGGGGCCAACGTCCTGACTTTC. It translates to CAAGESGANVLTF.

This clonotype was counted a few times. The rearrangement links TRBV29-1 to TRBJ2-3; the match to TRBD2 covers 7 bases. Germline-derived CDR1 and CDR2 are SQVTM and ANQGSEA. There are 16 residues in the CDR3. The ends lost 3 bases at V and 2 bases at J; junction bases unmatched: 11. This chain's CDR3 is CSVEGFRAGNTDTQYF. CDR3 coding DNA: TGCAGCGTTGAGGGTTTTCGAGCGGGGAACACAGATACGCAGTATTTT.

V usage is TRBV20-1 and J usage is TRBJ2-3, with 7 bases that match TRBD2. With 0 bases clipped from V and 9 bases from J, the junction kept 15 bases outside the gene matches. The germline CDR1 and CDR2 sequences are DFQATT and SNEGSKA (reference sequence). The CDR3 extends over 16 amino acids. The CDR3 spells CSAREAGRLYEGTQYF. DNA for the CDR3: TGCAGTGCTAGAGAAGCGGGGAGACTTTATGAGGGAACGCAGTATTTT.

This CDR3 is CSARLGFLNEQFF. In DNA, the CDR3 is TGCAGTGCTAGACTAGGATTCCTCAATGAGCAGTTCTTC. The chain uses TRBV20-1 and TRBJ2-1; D remains ambiguous. Per the germline V gene, CDR1 is DFQATT and CDR2 is SNEGSKA (reference sequence). V lost 2 bases to trimming and J lost 6 bases, with 11 bases between them. The CDR3 consists of 13 residues.

The chain joins TRBV20-1 to TRBJ2-3; no definite D call. Trimming took 6 bases from V and 0 from J, leaving 10 bases between them. This CDR3 has 13 residues. Germline V CDR1 and CDR2: DFQATT, SNEGSKA (reference sequence). The CDR3 DNA reads as TGCAGTGCCAAGGGTTTGAGCACAGATACGCAGTATTTT. This sequence encodes CSAKGLSTDTQYF.

The V and J genes are TRBV30 and TRBJ1-5; TRBD1 matches at 7 bases. The junction had 12 bases not matched to a gene; V was cut back by 4 bases and J by 3 bases. The CDR3 extends over 16 amino acids. Germline values: CDR1 GTSNPN, CDR2 SVGIG (reference sequence). The DNA for the CDR3 is TGTGCCTGGACCCCGACAGGGATCACCAACAATCAGCCCCAGCATTTT. It translates to CAWTPTGITNNQPQHF.

The CDR3 spells CASSPLKGTRGEQYF. The CDR3 coding sequence is TGTGCCAGCTCACCACTTAAAGGGACTAGGGGAGAGCAGTACTTC. V usage is TRBV18 and J usage is TRBJ2-7, with 8 bases aligning to TRBD2. Germline V gene sequence: CDR1 KGHSH, CDR2 LQKENI. This CDR3 comprises 15 residues. V trimming: 1 base; J trimming: 7 bases; junction bases outside the gene matches: 9.

This clonotype was recorded many times. The J gene is TRBJ1-1, the V gene TRBV12-3 or TRBV12-4; a weak D match, TRBD1 (5 bases). The CDR3 has 16 amino acids. V was shortened by 4 bases and J by 0 bases, with 15 bases between the two germline ends. The CDR3 bases are TGTGCCAGCAGTTCCCCGGGACTGCTCATGAACACTGAAGCTTTCTTT. Translated: CASSSPGLLMNTEAFF.

The chain recombines TRBV10-3 with TRBJ1-1; D remains ambiguous. Germline V gene sequence: CDR1 ENHRY, CDR2 SYGVKD. Trimming left V 6 bases short and J 1 base short, with 12 bases between. The length of the CDR3 is 14 residues. Here the CDR3 DNA reads TGTGCCATCAGCGAAAGGGAGACGAACACTGAAGCTTTCTTT. Amino acid sequence: CAISERETNTEAFF.

This clonotype was recorded a few times. The V call is TRBV5-1, the J call TRBJ2-3; 10 positions match TRBD2. Trimming removed 3 bases from V and 2 bases from J; junction bases left unmatched: 6. The CDR3 extends over 16 amino acids. Germline V gives CDR1 SGHRS, CDR2 YFSETQ. The CDR3, as DNA: TGCGCCAGCAGCTGGACTAGCGGCACTGACACAGATACGCAGTATTTT. Its translation: CASSWTSGTDTDTQYF.

V gene TRBV30 combines with J gene TRBJ1-6, with TRBD1 matching over 7 bases. The CDR3 has 14 residues. In germline, CDR1 is GTSNPN, CDR2 SVGIG (reference sequence). With V trimmed by 0 bases and J by 8 bases, 4 bases remained unmatched. The CDR3 protein is CAWSVRQGDSPLHF. In DNA, the CDR3 is TGTGCCTGGAGTGTACGCCAGGGGGATTCACCCCTCCACTTT.

The chain uses TRBV4-1 and TRBJ2-1, with a tentative D call TRBD1 (6 bases). Trimming removed 3 bases from V and 7 bases from J, with 13 bases in between. The CDR3 consists of 14 residues. Per germline, CDR1 MGHRA and CDR2 YSYEKL. The CDR3: CASSHPDRMNEQFF. The CDR3 DNA reads as TGCGCCAGCAGCCACCCCGACAGGATGAATGAGCAGTTCTTC.

The chain links TRBV7-6 to TRBJ2-7, with D unclear. The CDR3 runs 13 residues. With 5 bases removed from V and 3 bases from J, the gap between germline ends came to 11 bases. In germline, CDR1 is SGHVS, CDR2 FNYEAQ. DNA for the CDR3: TGTGCCAGCAGCGCGAGTGGGGTCTACGAGCAGTACTTC. It is translated as CASSASGVYEQYF.

This clonotype was recorded a few times. The rearrangement links TRBV5-1 to TRBJ1-5; the D gene is possibly TRBD1 (6 bases). V dropped 4 bases and J dropped 4 bases, with 24 bases sitting between them. The CDR3 extends over 18 amino acids. Germline loops: CDR1 SGHRS, CDR2 YFSETQ. CDR3 sequence (DNA): TGCGCCAGCAGCCCCGTACCGGGGGGCCTCAATTGGAATCAGCCCCAGCATTTT. It encodes CASSPVPGGLNWNQPQHF.

This clonotype was observed at least ten times. This chain uses TRBV6-5 with TRBJ1-2, with a possible D match to TRBD1 (5 bases). V shed 0 bases and J shed 3 bases, with 11 bases lying between them. The CDR3 has 15 amino acids. CDR1 and CDR2 (germline): MNHEY, SVGAGI. The CDR3, as DNA: TGTGCCAGCAGTTACTCAGCGGGGGACTACTATGGCTACACCTTC. It yields the protein CASSYSAGDYYGYTF.

The chain is built from TRBV5-1 and TRBJ2-1, with 8 bases fitting TRBD1. V trimming: 3 bases; J trimming: 2 bases; junction bases outside the gene matches: 10. Germline V gene sequence: CDR1 SGHRS, CDR2 YFSETQ. This CDR3 has 17 residues. In DNA, the CDR3 is TGCGCCAGCAGCTCGACTTCAGGGGGCTTAACCTACAATGAGCAGTTCTTC. Amino acids: CASSSTSGGLTYNEQFF.

This clonotype was detected a few times. This chain uses TRBV29-1 with TRBJ2-5, with TRBD1 identical over 7 bases. The V gene's germline CDR1 is SQVTM and CDR2 ANQGSEA. The J segment lost 5 bases and the V segment lost 6 bases, leaving 12 bases of the junction unmatched. This CDR3 has 14 amino acids. CDR3 nucleotides: TGCAGCGTCGCATCAGACAGGGTAGGGGAGACCCAGTACTTC. Protein: CSVASDRVGETQYF.

This chain joins TRBV6-1 and TRBJ2-7; D gene ambiguous. The V gene's germline CDR1 is MNHNS and CDR2 SASEGT. V was shortened by 5 bases and J by 2 bases, with 10 bases between the two germline ends. The CDR3 has 13 residues. The CDR3 region is CASSRARTYEQYF. CDR3 bases: TGTGCCAGCAGTAGGGCCAGAACCTACGAGCAGTACTTC.

The rearrangement links TRBV6-2 or TRBV6-3 to TRBJ2-7; tentatively, D is TRBD1 (5 bases). V lost 4 bases, J lost 0 bases, and 10 bases lay in between. Germline loops: CDR1 MNHEY, CDR2 SVGEGT. The CDR3 is 14 residues long. Written as DNA, the CDR3 is TGTGCCAGCAGTTGGATGACAGCCTCCTACGAGCAGTACTTC. Amino acids: CASSWMTASYEQYF.

The chain carries TRBV20-1 and TRBJ1-2; D gene unclear. Germline CDR1 and CDR2: DFQATT and SNEGSKA (reference sequence). The V end lost 1 base, the J end lost 13 bases, and 16 bases lay between the germline ends. CDR3 size: 12 residues. The DNA of the CDR3 is TGCAGTGCTAGAGTGTCAGAACAACCCACCACCTTC. Translating it yields CSARVSEQPTTF.